Presented here are 8 T cell receptor beta chains from one specimen sequenced in a study of CD8 T cells in ankylosing spondylitis. Findings and caveats of the study: It appeared that ankylosing spondylitis blood was characterized by a TCR beta motif of about eight highly homologous variants.

These TCRs' antigens remain unknown. TCRdb itself ran the 5' RACE reads through MiXCR, one entry per CDR3 protein. Altogether about 540,000 distinct CDR3 sequences are present, over 9.5% being singletons, with the ten largest covering under 7.5%. The sequenced sample consisted of blood, either unsorted or a sorted T cell fraction (not recorded which). These receptors all stem from a male donor with ankylosing spondylitis.

Only a few counts were recorded for this clonotype. The J gene is TRBJ2-5, the V gene TRBV24-1; no clear D gene. V gave up 8 bases and J gave up 2 bases, with 14 bases separating them. This CDR3 has 14 residues. Germline CDR1 is KGHDR and CDR2 is SFDVKD. The CDR3 sequence is CATTKGSLQETQYF. The DNA for the CDR3 is TGTGCCACCACCAAAGGGTCGTTACAAGAGACCCAGTACTTC.

The chain couples TRBV20-1 to TRBJ2-5; D not certain. The V and J ends lost 5 bases and 4 bases respectively, with 14 bases between them. The V gene's germline CDR1 is DFQATT and CDR2 SNEGSKA (reference sequence). This CDR3 is 13 amino acids long. The CDR3 region is CSAGRAVGETQYF. DNA of the CDR3: TGCAGTGCTGGACGGGCCGTAGGAGAGACCCAGTACTTC.

CDR3 DNA: TGCGCCAGCAGCCCCCAGACAGGATTTACAGATACGCAGTATTTT. This translates into CASSPQTGFTDTQYF. The chain joins TRBV4-1 to TRBJ2-3; possibly TRBD1 for D (6 bases). Germline lookup yields CDR1 MGHRA and CDR2 YSYEKL. This CDR3 is built from 15 residues. V was trimmed by 4 bases and J by 3 bases, leaving 14 bases between them.

Comment on this clonotype: A much larger clone is a single base away; this may be a read error. This chain uses TRBV13 with TRBJ2-4, with TRBD2 matching 10 bases. Germline V gene data show CDR1 as PRHDT and CDR2 as FYEKMQ (reference sequence). The CDR3 extends over 14 amino acids. The CDR3 loop reads CASRVAGGRNILYF. The CDR3 region has the DNA TGTGCCAGCAGGGTAGCGGGAGGAAGAAACATTCTGTACTTC.

This clonotype was detected only a few times. The chain couples TRBV2 to TRBJ1-6, with D uncertain. Germline assignment: CDR1 SNHLY and CDR2 FYNNEI. The V and J ends lost 6 bases and 5 bases respectively, with 17 bases between them. CDR3 size: 16 residues. CDR3 nucleotides: TGTGCCAGCAGCGTGGCAGTCGGGGTAAATAATTCACCCCTCCACTTT. Translation gives CASSVAVGVNNSPLHF.

This clonotype was observed a handful of times. J is TRBJ2-7 and V is TRBV28; possible D gene TRBD2, 6 bases. Per the germline V gene, CDR1 is MDHEN and CDR2 is SYDVKM. This CDR3 has 13 amino acids. The V and J ends lost 6 bases and 4 bases respectively, with 13 bases between them. DNA for the CDR3: TGTGCCAGCAGCCGCGGAGGGCGGTACGAGCAGTACGTC. Protein product: CASSRGGRYEQYV.

The sample holds a few counts of this clonotype. The chain recombines TRBV9 with TRBJ1-2; TRBD1 agrees at 7 bases. V shed 6 bases and J 7 bases; nucleotides not matched to a gene: 9. There are 13 residues in the CDR3. The germline V gene has CDR1 SGDLS and CDR2 YYNGEE. The CDR3 DNA reads as TGTGCCAGCACCCCCGACAGGGAAAGTGGCTACACCTTC. Its protein product is CASTPDRESGYTF.

The sample holds a few counts of this clonotype. The chain employs TRBV25-1 and TRBJ2-1; the D gene is possibly TRBD2 (5 bases). Germline CDR1 MGHDK, CDR2 SYGVNS. There are 13 residues in the CDR3. Trimming stripped 7 bases from V and 5 bases from J, with 12 bases between. The CDR3 DNA is TGTGCCAGCAACTCAGACTACAACAATGAGCAGTTCTTC. Translating gives CASNSDYNNEQFF.